Each of the 8 T cell receptor beta chains below was sequenced from the same sample in a study of blood T cells in healthy people across ages. Combining a sample-barcoded 5' primer with a J-beta primer mix, a second PCR ran for roughly 6 to 11 cycles. TCRdb re-called the 5' RACE reads with MiXCR, one entry per CDR3 protein. Found here are 550,000 to 750,000 distinct CDR3 sequences, approximately 21% of them singletons; the top ten hold about 3.6%. Material: blood. These TCRs come from an older man in good health.

The chain couples TRBV29-1 to TRBJ2-5, with D hard to call. TRBJ2-7 explains the end of the DNA better; the J call may be wrong. The V gene's germline CDR1 is SQVTM and CDR2 ANQGSEA. CDR3 length: 8 residues. Written as DNA, the CDR3 is TGCAGCGTTTACGAGCAGTACTTC. Protein product: CSVYEQYF.

This clonotype appeared a few times. The chain carries TRBV5-1 and TRBJ2-3; D gene uncertain. V was trimmed by 0 bases and J by 1 base, leaving 15 bases between them. CDR1 is SGHRS and CDR2 is YFSETQ in the germline V gene. The CDR3 spans 17 residues. As DNA, the CDR3 is TGCGCCAGCAGCTTGGCCCTCACCGCGACCGGCACAGATACGCAGTATTTT. Protein product: CASSLALTATGTDTQYF.

The J gene is TRBJ2-3, the V gene TRBV7-2, with 9 bases identical to TRBD2. The V gene end was trimmed by 4 bases and the J gene end by 0 bases; junction bases not matched to a gene: 2. The germline V gene encodes CDR1 SGHTA and CDR2 FQGNSA. The CDR3 has 15 amino acids. CDR3 in DNA: TGTGCCAGCAGCTCTAGCGGGAAGAGCACAGATACGCAGTATTTT. Its translation is CASSSSGKSTDTQYF. The whole variable domain, remainder taken from reference TRBV7-2 and TRBJ2-3, is GAGVSQSPSNKVTEKGKDVELRCDPISGHTALYWYRQSLGQGLEFLIYFQGNSAPDKSGLPSDRFSAERTGGSVSTLTIQRTQQEDSAVYLCASSSSGKSTDTQYFGPGTRLTVL.

This chain connects TRBV4-2 to TRBJ1-1; TRBD1 matches 12 bases. Germline assignment: CDR1 LGHNA and CDR2 YNFKEQ. After removal of 4 bases from V and 4 bases from J, the junction contained 13 bases not matched to a gene. The CDR3 has 18 amino acids. CDR3 coding DNA: TGTGCCAGCAGCCCGCAACCGGGACAGGGGGCGAACGGCACTGAAGCTTTCTTT. Amino acid sequence: CASSPQPGQGANGTEAFF.

Concerning this clonotype: At one end, the junction sequence differs from germline, possibly due to a read error. The chain recombines TRBV15 with TRBJ2-7; 7 nucleotides line up with TRBD1. From germline, CDR1 is LNHNV and CDR2 YYDKDF (reference sequence). The CDR3 length is 12 residues. The CDR3 here is CATSRAGQASDF. The DNA for the CDR3 is TGTGCCACCAGCAGAGCCGGACAGGCGAGTGACTTC.

This clonotype turned up a few times. This chain uses TRBV20-1 with TRBJ2-1; 14 bases line up with TRBD2. The germline gives CDR1 DFQATT, CDR2 SNEGSKA (reference sequence). With 7 bases clipped from V and 6 bases from J, the junction kept 5 bases outside the gene matches. This CDR3 has 14 amino acids. CDR3 protein: CSVYGTSGSNEQFF. As DNA, the CDR3 is TGCAGTGTCTACGGGACTAGCGGGAGCAATGAGCAGTTCTTC.

The chain joins TRBV7-2 to TRBJ1-4; D uncertain. CDR1 is SGHTA, CDR2 FQGNSA, per germline. The CDR3 covers 13 residues. V gave up 0 bases and J gave up 8 bases, with 7 bases separating them. This CDR3 is CASSLAGFEKLFF. The DNA for the CDR3 is TGTGCCAGCAGCTTAGCAGGGTTCGAAAAACTGTTTTTT.

This chain uses TRBV20-1 with TRBJ2-2; tentatively, D is TRBD1 or TRBD2 (6 bases each). Germline V lookup: CDR1 DFQATT, CDR2 SNEGSKA (reference sequence). Trimming stripped 6 bases from V and 7 bases from J, with 18 bases between. This CDR3 region has 14 residues. As DNA, the CDR3 is TGCAGTGCCCAAGTGGGGGGCTCGGTCGGGGAGCTGTTTTTT. The encoded protein is CSAQVGGSVGELFF.